The clone carrying this T cell receptor beta chain was seen just once. Antigen: not known. This CDR3 spans 16 amino acids. V was clipped by 0 bases and J by 0 bases; unmatched bases: 5. CDR1 and CDR2 from the germline V gene are SGHNT and YENEEA. Repertoires were generated with immunoSEQ multiplex PCR, while TCRdb's copy carries only in-frame clones and drops some. The table records approximately 93,000 clones, roughly 90% of them present only once. The data were obtained in a study of graft-versus-host responses after intestinal transplantation. Across the whole study: Each transplant was multivisceral, liver-intestinal, or isolated intestinal. Anti-thymocyte globulin served as induction for all recipients, who then took tacrolimus and steroids for about three years. General study points: Clonal ratios of graft-versus-host to host-versus-graft in allografts were high for patients exhibiting graft-donor T cell macrochimerism. GvH clones occurred in recipient marrow; some first appeared in ileum or blood.

The sequencing here drew on unstimulated CD8+ T cells sorted from spleen or lymph node cells, taken before transplant. The receptor's source is a human donor who was the organ donor for an intestinal transplant. The rearrangement links TRBV11-3 to TRBJ2-7; the match to TRBD1 covers 7 bases. The CDR3 sequence is CASSLDGTANSYEQYF. The CDR3 DNA follows: TGTGCCAGCAGCTTAGATGGGACAGCTAACTCCTACGAGCAGTACTTC.